The T cell receptor beta chain described here comes from a study of CXCR3-negative and CXCR3-positive naive CD8 T cells (dated by TCRdb to between 2018 and 2020). In the study overall: Roughly 150 million TRB reads were obtained in total, roughly 1.5 +/- 0.3 million reads per library. Diversity and physicochemical repertoire analyses were performed on about a dozen donors pooled from two independent experiments. For the TRBV-TRBJ cluster analysis, the naive subsets came from 5 or 6 donors, while the memory cells came from 3 donors. Overall study outcomes, separate from this receptor: Both naive subsets had comparably high repertoire diversity, while memory CD8+ T cells had much lower repertoire diversity. Within the same donor, TRBV-TRBJ usage looked similar between naive CXCR3-negative and CXCR3-positive cells, but memory cells had distinct patterns. Surface CD5, linked to self-reactivity in mice, was comparable between naive subsets; TCR interaction strength was therefore also inferred from TRB CDR3 physicochemical properties. Freshly isolated PBMCs were used for most assays because CXCR3 expression partially decreased after cryopreservation.

For sequencing, a NextSeq 550 was employed. The Human TCR Profiling Kit (MiLaboratory) was used to make UMI-labeled 5' RACE TRB cDNA libraries. cDNA synthesis used the entire amount of extracted RNA, and PCR amplification then used the entire amount of cDNA produced. Libraries were prepared in parallel with an identical number of PCR cycles. As for how the authors treated the data: With a minimum of two reads required per UMI, MIGEC and MiXCR pulled out about 50,000 +/- 10,000 unique UMI-labeled TRB cDNA molecules from each library. An average of about 40,000 +/- 10,000 functional in-frame TRB CDR3 nucleotide clonotypes without stop codons was found per library. After downsampling to 5000 UMI-labeled TRB molecules per sample, diversity metrics, including normalized Shannon-Wiener and Chao1, were computed in VDJtools. VDJtools computed clonotype-size-weighted physicochemical properties of the central five CDR3 residues: interaction energy, strength, volume and Kidera factor 4. After the reads were reprocessed by TCRdb, one entry was made per CDR3 protein sequence, with no DNA. The authors' filters were not applied to this entry. The sample's records list about 40,000 distinct CDR3 sequences. Clones ranked in the top ten supply roughly 8% of the sample.

CDR1 and CDR2, per the germline V gene, are KGHDR and SFDVKD. Measured from the cysteine to the phenylalanine, the CDR3 is 14 residues long. No DNA sequence was recorded. About this clonotype: There is no known antigen for this receptor.

Each CD8+ T cell subset was flow-sorted in triplicate, with 250,000 to 350,000 cells per subset placed directly into RLT lysis buffer. Peripheral blood mononuclear cells were isolated from buffy coats by standard density gradient centrifugation. Total RNA was extracted from sorted cells using an RNeasy Mini Kit. The chain is encoded by TRBV24-1 joined to TRBJ2-1; TCRdb designates TRBD2, a call that cannot be tested without DNA. The specimen was memory CD8+ T cells from blood. The sample's cell subset or site label is to be understood as: conventional CD8+ memory T cells (TMEM), sorted as controls. The TCR comes from a human donor in good health. Some clones in this sample may be carry-over from other donors' samples. CDR3 region: CATSDSSGDNEQFF.